This T cell receptor (beta chain) was sequenced in a study of T cell repertoires in cytomegalovirus infection. Via MiXCR, TCRdb re-called the reads, giving one row per CDR3 protein. The data show around 740,000 distinct CDR3 sequences, 35% seen once. Germline CDR1 WSHSY, CDR2 SAAADI. CDR3 length: 15 amino acids. Between the trimmed V and J ends, which lost 6 bases and 7 bases, there was a span of 19 bases. This TCR was sampled from a human donor in good health (CMV status not recorded). Some clones in this sample may be carry-over from other donors' samples. The genes are TRBV10-2 and TRBJ2-4; tentatively, D is TRBD1 (6 bases). Sequenced input: PBMCs. The CDR3 reads CASREQQGQKNIQYF. The CDR3 DNA sequence: TGCGCCAGCAGAGAGCAGCAGGGGCAAAAGAACATTCAGTACTTC.